In its sample, the clone carrying this T cell receptor (beta chain) was seen many times. Ophthalmopathy donors showed moderate-to-severe activity, CAS ≥3, NOSPECS ≥4 and a duration under 3 months. The authors diagnosed from clinical symptoms, serum thyroxine, TRAb, thyroid ultrasound and orbital computed tomography. From RNA, the CDR3 regions of TCR beta chains were amplified and sequenced. An initial RT-PCR round employing HTBI primers preceded a second-round multiplex PCR. MiXCR, applied by TCRdb to the multiplex PCR reads, yields one record per CDR3 protein. The repertoire includes around 400,000 distinct CDR3 sequences, 15% to 20% of them detected once, and roughly 1.5% sits in the top ten. The data derive from a study of Graves' ophthalmopathy and Graves' hyperthyroidism. The germline gives CDR1 SGHAT, CDR2 FQNNGV. With 5 bases clipped from V and 3 bases from J, the junction kept 12 bases outside the gene matches. This CDR3 region has 17 residues.

The sequence was collected from a young woman with Graves' ophthalmopathy. The sample comprised peripheral blood. This rearrangement joins TRBV11-2 to TRBJ1-5; 8 bases map to TRBD1. The DNA for the CDR3 is TGTGCCAGCAGCCCGGCGGTCAGGGGGCGTCCCAATCAGCCCCAGCATTTT. Amino acid sequence: CASSPAVRGRPNQPQHF.